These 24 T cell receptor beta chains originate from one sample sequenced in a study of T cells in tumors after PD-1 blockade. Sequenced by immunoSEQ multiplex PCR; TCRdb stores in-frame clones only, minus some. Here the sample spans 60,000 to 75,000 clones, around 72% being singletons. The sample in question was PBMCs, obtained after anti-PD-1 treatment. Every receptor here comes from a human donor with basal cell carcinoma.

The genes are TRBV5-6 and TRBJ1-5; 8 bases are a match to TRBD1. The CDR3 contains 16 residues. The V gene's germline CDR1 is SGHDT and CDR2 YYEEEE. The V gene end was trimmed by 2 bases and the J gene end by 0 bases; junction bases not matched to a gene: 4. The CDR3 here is CASSLWTGHSNQPQHF. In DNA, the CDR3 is TGTGCCAGCAGCTTATGGACAGGGCATAGCAATCAGCCCCAGCATTTT.

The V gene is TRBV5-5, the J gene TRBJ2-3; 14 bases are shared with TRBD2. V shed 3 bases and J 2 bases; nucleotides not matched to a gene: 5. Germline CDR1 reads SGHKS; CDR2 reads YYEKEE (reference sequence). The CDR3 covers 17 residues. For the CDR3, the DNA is TGTGCCAGCAGCTGGGGACTAGCGGGGGCCCCCACAGATACGCAGTATTTT. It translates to CASSWGLAGAPTDTQYF.

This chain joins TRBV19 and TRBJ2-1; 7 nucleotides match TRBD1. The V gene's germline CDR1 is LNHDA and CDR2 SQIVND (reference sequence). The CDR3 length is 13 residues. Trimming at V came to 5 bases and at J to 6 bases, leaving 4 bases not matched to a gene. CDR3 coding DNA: TGTGCCAGTAGTCCGACAGGGTTCAATGAGCAGTTCTTC. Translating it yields CASSPTGFNEQFF.

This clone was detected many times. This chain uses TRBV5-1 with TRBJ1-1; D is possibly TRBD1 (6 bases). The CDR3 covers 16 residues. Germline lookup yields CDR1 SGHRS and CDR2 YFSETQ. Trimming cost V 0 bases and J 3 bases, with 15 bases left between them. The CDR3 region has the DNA TGCGCCAGCAGCTTGGACAGGGTGGGAGGGTACACTGAAGCTTTCTTT. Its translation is CASSLDRVGGYTEAFF.

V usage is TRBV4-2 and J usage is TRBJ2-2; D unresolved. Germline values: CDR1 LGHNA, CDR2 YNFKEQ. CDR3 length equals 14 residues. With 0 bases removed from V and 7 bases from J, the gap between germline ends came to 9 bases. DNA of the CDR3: TGTGCCAGCAGCCAAGATTTCGACGACGGGGAGCTGTTTTTT. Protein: CASSQDFDDGELFF.

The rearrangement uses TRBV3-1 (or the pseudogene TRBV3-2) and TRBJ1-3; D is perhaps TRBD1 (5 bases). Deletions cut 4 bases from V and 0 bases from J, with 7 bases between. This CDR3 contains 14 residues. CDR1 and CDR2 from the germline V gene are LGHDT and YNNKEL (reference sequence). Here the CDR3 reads CASSRRGSGNTIYF. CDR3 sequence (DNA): TGTGCCAGCAGCCGTAGGGGCTCTGGAAACACCATATATTTT.

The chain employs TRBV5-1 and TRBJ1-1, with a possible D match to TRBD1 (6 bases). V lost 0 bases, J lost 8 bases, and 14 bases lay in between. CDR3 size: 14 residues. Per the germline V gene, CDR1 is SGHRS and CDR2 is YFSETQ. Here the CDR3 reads CASSLETGDREAFF. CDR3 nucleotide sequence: TGCGCCAGCAGCTTGGAGACAGGTGATAGGGAAGCTTTCTTT. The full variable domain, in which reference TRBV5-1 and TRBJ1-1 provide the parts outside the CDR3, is KAGVTQTPRYLIKTRGQQVTLSCSPISGHRSVSWYQQTPGQGLQFLFEYFSETQRNKGNFPGRFSGRQFSNSRSEMNVSTLELGDSALYLCASSLETGDREAFFGQGTRLTVV.

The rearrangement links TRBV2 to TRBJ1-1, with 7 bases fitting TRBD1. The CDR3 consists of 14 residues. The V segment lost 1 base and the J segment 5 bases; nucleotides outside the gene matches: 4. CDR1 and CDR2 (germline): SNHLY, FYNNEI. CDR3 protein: CASSEETGRTEAFF. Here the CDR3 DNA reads TGTGCCAGCAGTGAAGAGACAGGGCGGACTGAAGCTTTCTTT. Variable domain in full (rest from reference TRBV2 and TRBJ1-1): EPEVTQTPSHQVTQMGQEVILRCVPISNHLYFYWYRQILGQKVEFLVSFYNNEISEKSEIFDDQFSVERPDGSNFTLKIRSTKLEDSAMYFCASSEETGRTEAFFGQGTRLTVV.

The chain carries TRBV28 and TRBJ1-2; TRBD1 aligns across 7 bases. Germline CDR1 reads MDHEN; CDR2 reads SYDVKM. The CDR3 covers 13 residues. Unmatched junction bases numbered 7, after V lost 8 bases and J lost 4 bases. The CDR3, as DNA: TGTGCCAGCGGCCGGACAGGACCCTATGGCTACACCTTC. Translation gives CASGRTGPYGYTF.

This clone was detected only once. The DNA of the CDR3 is TGTGCCAGCAGAACCGGGACAGGAGTAGGAGATACGCAGTATTTT. It translates to CASRTGTGVGDTQYF. The rearrangement joins TRBV5-5 to TRBJ2-3, with 8 bases identical to TRBD1. Trimming at V came to 5 bases and at J to 5 bases, leaving 10 bases not matched to a gene. The CDR3 runs 15 residues. Germline V CDR1 and CDR2: SGHKS, YYEKEE (reference sequence). Combining the CDR3 with reference TRBV5-5 and TRBJ2-3 gives the whole variable domain DAGVTQSPTHLIKTRGQQVTLRCSPISGHKSVSWYQQVLGQGPQFIFQYYEKEERGRGNFPDRFSARQFPNYSSELNVNALLLGDSALYLCASRTGTGVGDTQYFGPGTRLTVL.

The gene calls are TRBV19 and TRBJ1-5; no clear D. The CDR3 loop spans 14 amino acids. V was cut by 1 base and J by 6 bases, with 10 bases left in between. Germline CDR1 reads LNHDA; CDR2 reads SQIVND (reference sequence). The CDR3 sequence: CASSIGLGSQPQHF. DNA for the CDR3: TGTGCCAGTAGTATAGGGCTCGGGTCTCAGCCCCAGCATTTT.

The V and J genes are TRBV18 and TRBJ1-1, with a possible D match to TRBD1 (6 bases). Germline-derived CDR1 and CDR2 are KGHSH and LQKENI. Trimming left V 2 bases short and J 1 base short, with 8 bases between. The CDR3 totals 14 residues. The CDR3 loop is CASSPIQGNTEAFF. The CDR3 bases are TGTGCCAGCTCACCAATACAGGGGAACACTGAAGCTTTCTTT.

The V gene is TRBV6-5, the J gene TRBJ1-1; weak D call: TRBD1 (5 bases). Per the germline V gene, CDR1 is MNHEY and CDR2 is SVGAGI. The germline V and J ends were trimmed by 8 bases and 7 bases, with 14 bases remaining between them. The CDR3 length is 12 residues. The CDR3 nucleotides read TGTGCCAGCCTTCGGGGCCGGATTGAAGCTTTCTTT. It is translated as CASLRGRIEAFF.

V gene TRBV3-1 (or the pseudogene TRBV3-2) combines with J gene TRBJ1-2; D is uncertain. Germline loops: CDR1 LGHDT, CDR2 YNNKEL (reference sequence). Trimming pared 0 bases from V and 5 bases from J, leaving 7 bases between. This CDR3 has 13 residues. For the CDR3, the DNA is TGTGCCAGCAGCCAAGAAGCACTTTATGGCTACACCTTC. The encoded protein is CASSQEALYGYTF.

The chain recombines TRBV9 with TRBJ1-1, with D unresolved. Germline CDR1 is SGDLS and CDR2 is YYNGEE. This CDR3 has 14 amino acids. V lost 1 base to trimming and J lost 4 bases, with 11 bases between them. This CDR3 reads CASSVSFGSTEAFF. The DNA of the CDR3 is TGTGCCAGCAGCGTAAGTTTTGGGAGCACTGAAGCTTTCTTT.

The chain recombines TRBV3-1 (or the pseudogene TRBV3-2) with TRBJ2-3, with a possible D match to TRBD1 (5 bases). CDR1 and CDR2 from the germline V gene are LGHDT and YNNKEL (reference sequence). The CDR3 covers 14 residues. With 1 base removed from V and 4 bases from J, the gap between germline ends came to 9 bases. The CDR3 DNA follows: TGTGCCAGCAGCCAAGCATGGGGCGCAGATACGCAGTATTTT. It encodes CASSQAWGADTQYF.

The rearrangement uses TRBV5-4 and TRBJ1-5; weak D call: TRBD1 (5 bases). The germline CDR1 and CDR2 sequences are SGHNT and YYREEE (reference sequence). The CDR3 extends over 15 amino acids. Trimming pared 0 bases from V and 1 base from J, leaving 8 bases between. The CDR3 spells CASSLAGGSNQPQHF. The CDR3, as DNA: TGTGCCAGCAGCTTGGCTGGGGGGAGCAATCAGCCCCAGCATTTT.

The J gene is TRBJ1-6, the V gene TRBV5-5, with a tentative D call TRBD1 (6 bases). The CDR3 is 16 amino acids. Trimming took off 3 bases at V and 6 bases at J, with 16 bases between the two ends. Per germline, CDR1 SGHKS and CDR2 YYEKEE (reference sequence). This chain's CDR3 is CASSWRQGNSNSPLHF. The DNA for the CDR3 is TGTGCCAGCAGCTGGAGGCAGGGGAATTCTAATTCACCCCTCCACTTT.

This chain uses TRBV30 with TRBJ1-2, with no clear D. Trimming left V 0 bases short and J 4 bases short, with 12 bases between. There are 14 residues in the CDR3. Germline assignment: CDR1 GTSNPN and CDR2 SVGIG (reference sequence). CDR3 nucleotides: TGTGCCTGGAGTGTACCAAATCCGCTCTATGGCTACACCTTC. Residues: CAWSVPNPLYGYTF.

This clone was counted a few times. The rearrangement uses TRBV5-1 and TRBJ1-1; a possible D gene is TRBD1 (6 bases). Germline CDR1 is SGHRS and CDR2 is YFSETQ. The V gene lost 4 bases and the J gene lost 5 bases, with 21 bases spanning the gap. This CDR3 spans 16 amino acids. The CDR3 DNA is TGCGCCAGCAGCGTGAACCCTGGGGGCTGGGGAACTGAAGCTTTCTTT. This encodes CASSVNPGGWGTEAFF.

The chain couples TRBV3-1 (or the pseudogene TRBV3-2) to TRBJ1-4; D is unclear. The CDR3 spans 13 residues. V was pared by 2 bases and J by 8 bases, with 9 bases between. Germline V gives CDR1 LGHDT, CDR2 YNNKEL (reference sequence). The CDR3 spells CASSQPGREKLFF. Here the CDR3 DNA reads TGTGCCAGCAGCCAACCCGGGAGAGAAAAACTGTTTTTT.

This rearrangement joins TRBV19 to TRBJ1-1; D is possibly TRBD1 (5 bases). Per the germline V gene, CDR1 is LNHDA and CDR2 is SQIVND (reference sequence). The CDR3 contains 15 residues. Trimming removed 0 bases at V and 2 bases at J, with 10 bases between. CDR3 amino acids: CASSIDQTANTEAFF. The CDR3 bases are TGTGCCAGTAGTATAGATCAGACAGCCAACACTGAAGCTTTCTTT. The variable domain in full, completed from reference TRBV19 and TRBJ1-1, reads DGGITQSPKYLFRKEGQNVTLSCEQNLNHDAMYWYRQDPGQGLRLIYYSQIVNDFQKGDIAEGYSVSREKKESFPLTVTSAQKNPTAFYLCASSIDQTANTEAFFGQGTRLTVV.

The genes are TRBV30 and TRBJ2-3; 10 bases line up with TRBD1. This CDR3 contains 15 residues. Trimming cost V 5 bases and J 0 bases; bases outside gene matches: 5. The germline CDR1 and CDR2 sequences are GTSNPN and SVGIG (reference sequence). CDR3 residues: CAWADRGLSTDTQYF. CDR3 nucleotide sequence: TGTGCCTGGGCTGACAGGGGGCTAAGCACAGATACGCAGTATTTT.

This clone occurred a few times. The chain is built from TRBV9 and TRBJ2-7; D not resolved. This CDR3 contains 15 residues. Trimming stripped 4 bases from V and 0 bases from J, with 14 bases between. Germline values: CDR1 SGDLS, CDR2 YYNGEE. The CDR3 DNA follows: TGTGCCAGCAGCCCTCATGAGTCAAGCTCCTACGAGCAGTACTTC. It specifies CASSPHESSSYEQYF.